The sequence of this T cell receptor (beta chain) was determined in a study of response to subunit inactivated influenza vaccine (dated by TCRdb to the late 2010s). A note on the overall study: Deep quantitative T cell receptor repertoire profiling was used in the study to track responses to a trivalent subunit inactivated influenza vaccine. Study-wide conclusions, independent of this receptor: The authors proposed that each seasonal influenza vaccination may bring in only a limited number of new T cells.

To note about this clonotype: Its specific antigen is unknown. It has no much larger one-base neighbor in the sample; base qualities were not kept.

Library preparation used RT-PCR. For sequencing, an Illumina HiSeq 2500 was employed. The public reads were reanalyzed by TCRdb: fastp trimming at Q25, MiXCR alignment, in-frame beta chains only. Rows with a matching CDR3 protein are joined into one entry that keeps the most common DNA and genes. The sample table contains about 650,000 distinct CDR3 sequences; only one count was recorded for 15% to 19% of them. The ten top clones hold roughly 11% of the sample. V and J are trimmed by 5 bases and 3 bases, and the gene matches miss 12 bases of the junction. The germline V gene (reference sequence) provides CDR1 SEHNR and CDR2 FQNEAQ. The CDR3 numbers 17 residues from cysteine through phenylalanine. Just CDR3 DNA is preserved here, 51 bases in frame from base 1.

This sequence uses TRBV7-9 and TRBJ2-5; TRBD2 agrees with 10 junctional bases. Sequenced here: PBMCs from blood, sampled about 12 days after vaccination. This TCR was sampled from a man aged 45 to 65 who received an inactivated influenza vaccine. Donor details come from another sample of the same person, matched by shared clones. The DNA sequence is given as TGTGCCAGCAGCCCGACAGTACTAGCGGGGCCGAAAGAGACCCAGTACTTC. Its coded protein is CASSPTVLAGPKETQYF.